The 13 T cell receptor beta chains in this list originate from one sample, sequenced in a study of cytotoxic CD8 clonotypes in ibrutinib-treated CLL (dated by TCRdb to 2020 to 2023). The library was prepared using the immunoSEQ multiplex PCR assay. In its TCRdb copy, this immuneACCESS table keeps in-frame sequences only and misses some clones. Where compared with another copy, unresolved V genes explain less than half of these, and the others have no known cause. The sample table shows just over 200,000 clones, and 60% to 80% are seen once. Of the sample, 9.5% to 12% is held by the ten largest clones. The time point label, as the study defines it: about 11 months on ibrutinib. The specimen was PBMCs, collected after 12 months of ibrutinib treatment. The receptors come from a human donor with chronic lymphocytic leukemia.

The chain couples TRBV28 to TRBJ2-7; 8 bases fit TRBD2. Germline trimming cut 2 bases from V and 6 bases from J; bases unmatched to any gene: 0. The CDR3 has 12 amino acids. The germline CDR1 and CDR2 sequences are MDHEN and SYDVKM. Written as DNA, the CDR3 is TGTGCCAGCAGTTTACGGGAGGGCGAGCAGTACTTC. Translating gives CASSLREGEQYF.

Here the CDR3 DNA reads TGTGCCAGCAGCTTAGGTTATGATGGCTACACCTTC. This translates into CASSLGYDGYTF. V usage is TRBV7-2 and J usage is TRBJ1-2; D is unclear. The V gene's germline CDR1 is SGHTA and CDR2 FQGNSA. There are 12 residues in the CDR3. Deletions cut 1 base from V and 6 bases from J, with 6 bases between.

The rearrangement links TRBV27 to TRBJ1-5; perhaps TRBD1 as D (5 bases). This CDR3 is 13 amino acids long. V shed 6 bases and J shed 6 bases, with 12 bases lying between them. CDR1 is MNHEY, CDR2 SMNVEV, per germline (reference sequence). The CDR3 coding sequence is TGTGCCAGCAGCCTAGGTGGGACTCAGCCCCAGCATTTT. Its protein is CASSLGGTQPQHF.

The chain couples TRBV19 to TRBJ2-3; D may be TRBD2 (5 bases). This CDR3 has 12 amino acids. Germline-derived CDR1 and CDR2 are LNHDA and SQIVND (reference sequence). The germline V and J ends were trimmed by 6 bases and 5 bases, with 9 bases remaining between them. CDR3 amino acids: CASSPGGDTQYF. The CDR3 DNA reads as TGTGCCAGTAGCCCCGGAGGAGATACGCAGTATTTT.

This chain uses TRBV7-3 with TRBJ1-2; D perhaps matches TRBD1 (5 bases). From germline, CDR1 is SGHTA and CDR2 FQGTGA. The CDR3 is 13 residues long. Trimming cost V 5 bases and J 12 bases, with 19 bases left between them. The CDR3 protein is CASSPPIERGDTF. In DNA form, the CDR3 reads TGTGCCAGCAGCCCACCCATAGAGAGAGGGGACACCTTC.

This rearrangement joins TRBV9 to TRBJ2-3, with D perhaps TRBD2 (6 bases). The CDR3 contains 16 residues. From germline, CDR1 is SGDLS and CDR2 YYNGEE. The V end was cut by 1 base, the J end by 5 bases, with 17 bases between. The CDR3: CASSVRGGLEGDTQYF. The CDR3 region has the DNA TGTGCCAGCAGCGTACGAGGCGGTCTGGAGGGAGATACGCAGTATTTT.

Ten or more counts support this clone. The rearrangement joins TRBV28 to TRBJ1-2; tentative D call: TRBD1 (5 bases). The CDR3 loop spans 12 amino acids. Germline assignment: CDR1 MDHEN and CDR2 SYDVKM. Trimming took off 9 bases at V and 8 bases at J, with 16 bases between the two ends. The CDR3 spells CASNVGPHGYTF. The CDR3 coding sequence is TGTGCCAGTAATGTGGGGCCACACGGCTACACCTTC.

This clone was observed a few times. The chain links TRBV18 to TRBJ1-3, with D tentatively TRBD1 (6 bases). Germline V CDR1 and CDR2: KGHSH, LQKENI. There are 17 residues in the CDR3. The V gene lost 7 bases and the J gene lost 0 bases, with 19 bases spanning the gap. The CDR3 bases are TGTGCCAGCTATTCAACGGGACACATCGTCTCTGGAAACACCATATATTTT. Translation: CASYSTGHIVSGNTIYF.

This chain links TRBV30 with TRBJ2-7, with unresolved D. V gave up 2 bases and J gave up 1 base, with 9 bases separating them. The CDR3 runs 13 residues. Germline CDR1 GTSNPN, CDR2 SVGIG (reference sequence). The CDR3 nucleotides are TGTGCCTGGAGTAGCCTTGCTTCCTACGAGCAGTACTTC. Its translation: CAWSSLASYEQYF.

This chain uses TRBV27 with TRBJ2-1, with D hard to call. The CDR3 length is 13 residues. Trimming left V 2 bases short and J 5 bases short, with 7 bases between. The germline V gene encodes CDR1 MNHEY and CDR2 SMNVEV (reference sequence). The CDR3 DNA is TGTGCCAGCAGTTTACAAGGAAACAATGAGCAGTTCTTC. Protein sequence: CASSLQGNNEQFF.

V and J are TRBV5-1 and TRBJ2-7; no definite D call. The CDR3 length is 15 residues. V was shortened by 0 bases and J by 6 bases, with 16 bases between the two germline ends. The V gene's germline CDR1 is SGHRS and CDR2 YFSETQ. Written as DNA, the CDR3 is TGCGCCAGCAGCTTGGCCGATAGTCGCCAAGCCGAGCAGTACTTC. As protein: CASSLADSRQAEQYF.

V usage is TRBV7-8 and J usage is TRBJ1-6, with TRBD1 matching 9 bases. The germline gives CDR1 SGHVS, CDR2 FQNEAQ. CDR3 length: 16 residues. The trim removed 5 bases at V and 2 bases at J, leaving 4 bases unmatched. The DNA of the CDR3 is TGTGCCAGCAGCGCGGACAGGGGCCCCTATAATTCACCCCTCCACTTT. As protein: CASSADRGPYNSPLHF. The full variable domain, with the rest looked up from reference TRBV7-8 and TRBJ1-6, is GAGVSQSPRYKVAKRGQDVALRCDPISGHVSLFWYQQALGQGPEFLTYFQNEAQLDKSGLPSDRFFAERPEGSVSTLKIQRTQQEDSAVYLCASSADRGPYNSPLHFGNGTRLTVT.

This chain links TRBV2 with TRBJ2-3, with D hard to call. The V end was cut by 0 bases, the J end by 13 bases, with 11 bases between. Germline-derived CDR1 and CDR2 are SNHLY and FYNNEI. There are 12 residues in the CDR3. CDR3 residues: CASSEAPIWEYF. Written as DNA, the CDR3 is TGTGCCAGCAGTGAAGCCCCGATCTGGGAGTATTTT.